The source of this T cell receptor (beta chain) is a study of identical twins. Study-wide results and caveats: Twins' surplus sharing was weaker for beta out-of-frame sequences. Some out-of-frame alpha sequences were shared by twins, and these showed excess low generation probability.

A universal primer site arose from template switching, and cDNA bore unique molecular identifiers. TCRdb recomputed calls from the 5' RACE reads with MiXCR, one row per CDR3 protein. The data hold 1.5 million to 2 million distinct CDR3 sequences, with about 30% observed a single time. The donor group consisted entirely of healthy Caucasians. This clonotype appeared a few times. Antigen: not known. V lost 5 bases, J lost 1 base, and 9 bases stayed unmatched. This CDR3 has 17 residues. Germline-derived CDR1 and CDR2 are MNHEY and SMNVEV (reference sequence). The specimen sequenced was cord blood. The rearrangement joins TRBV27 to TRBJ2-5, with 11 bases lining up with TRBD1. The TCR comes from a newborn girl in good health. CDR3 sequence (DNA): TGTGCCAGCAGTCCACCACGGGACAGGGGGATCCAAGAGACCCAGTACTTC. As protein: CASSPPRDRGIQETQYF.